The present TCR beta chain was sequenced within a study of blood T cell repertoires in COVID-19. Turning to the study itself: T cells, B-cell-depleted T cells, or PBMCs supplied cDNA or gDNA.

The authors' processing: Reference gene primer amplification in the assay estimated nucleated cell counts. The method was immunoSEQ multiplex PCR; TCRdb's version includes in-frame clones alone and lacks a portion of them. V and J calls and clone size are given by that table; D and trimming were obtained from the DNA. The repertoire includes 55,000 to 90,000 clones, approximately 90% of them detected once, and 1.4% sits in the top ten. This clonotype was sampled from a human donor in a cohort sampled during active COVID-19. The sample taken for sequencing was peripheral blood.

The CDR3 coding sequence is TGTGCCAGCAGCCCCGGGACAGCGGATCAGCCCCAGCATTTT. Its translation is CASSPGTADQPQHF. V usage is TRBV5-5 and J usage is TRBJ1-5; 7 bases line up with TRBD1. This CDR3 region has 14 residues. The germline CDR1 and CDR2 sequences are SGHKS and YYEKEE (reference sequence). V was pared by 4 bases and J by 5 bases, with 6 bases of the junction left unmatched.